This TCR beta chain was recorded in a study of CD8 T cells in ankylosing spondylitis (TCRdb year 2017). Some background on the complete study: The study set out to find disease-linked TCR variants by profiling T cell receptor beta repertoires in ankylosing spondylitis patients and healthy donors. Samples of peripheral blood were taken, and for ankylosing spondylitis patients, synovial fluid was collected as well. The full study cohort comprised about 25 ankylosing spondylitis patients and roughly 100 healthy donors. Broad study findings and their caveats: A TCR beta motif made up of several highly homologous amino acid variants appeared to be characteristic of blood from ankylosing spondylitis patients. The disease-linked clones showed a CD8+ phenotype and occurred at relatively low frequencies in peripheral blood. According to the report, matched synovial fluid samples from ankylosing spondylitis patients were significantly enriched for the disease-linked clones. Some motif variants had previously been reported in the synovial fluid and blood of reactive arthritis patients, which suggests shared mechanisms of disease initiation.

The data were produced on an Illumina HiSeq 2500. Quantitative 5'-RACE with molecular barcodes was used to prepare TCR beta libraries. In the paper's pipeline: To identify disease-linked TCR variants, a new computational method was used, one built on a probabilistic model of VDJ rearrangement. Starting from the raw public reads, TCRdb applied fastp trimming at Q25, assembled clones with MiXCR and retained in-frame beta chains. Rows matching on CDR3 protein sequence are summarized as one entry with the most common DNA and genes. These V and J calls rely on TCRdb rather than the paper's analysis. This sample is represented by 350,000 or so distinct CDR3 sequences; roughly 14% of them were singletons. The ten most abundant clones make up roughly 1.1% of the sample. The CDR3 starts with the cysteine, ends with the phenylalanine, and has 16 residues. CDR3 DNA only is kept here, 48 bases in frame from base 1. Compared with germline, V lacks 3 bases and J lacks 2 bases; bases without a gene match: 6. Sequences KGHDR (CDR1) and SFDVKD (CDR2) are obtained from the germline V gene.

This clonotype has just a few counts. The antigen it binds to is not known. Nothing much larger sits one base from this clone, and base qualities are not available. The sequencing input was blood, either unsorted or a sorted T cell fraction (not recorded which). The TCR comes from a male donor with ankylosing spondylitis or in good health (not recorded which). The chain was built from TRBV24-1 and TRBJ2-5; 9 middle bases align to TRBD1. CDR3 sequence: CATSDPRQGGQETQYF. The nucleotides are TGTGCCACCAGTGATCCGCGACAGGGGGGACAAGAGACCCAGTACTTC.